The 20 T cell receptor beta chains given below trace back to one sample, sequenced in a study of cytomegalovirus exposure and HLA in healthy donors. Method: immunoSEQ multiplex PCR; TCRdb's copy keeps in-frame clones and lacks some. The sample includes roughly 59,000 clones, 80% to 95% of them seen just once. The sequencing sample was made of PBMCs. Source of these receptors: a man in his late teens or twenties in good health and CMV-seropositive.

The V call is TRBV10-2, the J call TRBJ2-3, with 11 bases fitting TRBD2. Germline CDR1 reads WSHSY; CDR2 reads SAAADI. V lost 1 base and J lost 2; bases outside the gene matches: 23. This CDR3 is built from 23 residues. The CDR3 here is CASSELKGSGRAETTRHTDTQYF. CDR3 in DNA: TGCGCCAGCAGTGAGTTGAAAGGTAGCGGGAGGGCCGAGACCACACGACACACAGATACGCAGTATTTT.

The J gene is TRBJ2-7, the V gene TRBV6-5; D perhaps matches TRBD1 (6 bases). CDR3 length equals 13 residues. V lost 7 bases and J 5 bases, leaving 15 bases between the germline ends. Germline V CDR1 and CDR2: MNHEY, SVGAGI. CDR3 DNA sequence: TGTGCCAGCAAAAGGGCAGGGGACCACGAGCAGTACTTC. Translating it yields CASKRAGDHEQYF.

The V gene is TRBV19, the J gene TRBJ2-7; TRBD1 aligns across 9 bases. Germline trimming cut 3 bases from V and 0 bases from J; bases unmatched to any gene: 6. CDR3 length equals 16 residues. Germline V gene data show CDR1 as LNHDA and CDR2 as SQIVND (reference sequence). CDR3 protein: CASSISSTGGSYEQYF. In DNA form, the CDR3 reads TGTGCCAGTAGTATCAGCTCGACAGGGGGCTCCTACGAGCAGTACTTC.

CDR3 DNA sequence: TGTGCCTGGAGTCGGACAGGTTGGGATGGCTACACCTTC. Translating gives CAWSRTGWDGYTF. The V and J genes are TRBV30 and TRBJ1-2; TRBD1 matches 7 bases. Germline trimming cut 2 bases from V and 6 bases from J; bases unmatched to any gene: 6. Germline-derived CDR1 and CDR2 are GTSNPN and SVGIG (reference sequence). This CDR3 comprises 13 residues.

The chain links TRBV5-1 to TRBJ2-7; 10 bases map to TRBD2. In germline, CDR1 is SGHRS, CDR2 YFSETQ. This CDR3 is 13 amino acids long. The V segment lost 5 bases and the J segment 5 bases; nucleotides outside the gene matches: 4. DNA of the CDR3: TGCGCCAGCAGAAAAAGCGGGAGGGACGAGCAGTACTTC. Translated, it gives CASRKSGRDEQYF.

This chain links TRBV28 with TRBJ1-4; 7 bases are a match to TRBD1. CDR1 is MDHEN and CDR2 is SYDVKM in the germline V gene. This CDR3 is 16 amino acids long. Trimming at V came to 0 bases and at J to 4 bases, leaving 5 bases not matched to a gene. Here the CDR3 DNA reads TGTGCCAGCAGTTTATGGGGGACAGACCATAATGAAAAACTGTTTTTT. Amino acid sequence: CASSLWGTDHNEKLFF.

A few counts support this clone. The rearrangement links TRBV27 to TRBJ2-7, with D uncertain. The CDR3 has 13 amino acids. From germline, CDR1 is MNHEY and CDR2 SMNVEV (reference sequence). The V gene lost 0 bases and the J gene lost 4 bases, with 7 bases spanning the gap. This chain's CDR3 is CASSLSTAYEQYF. The CDR3, as DNA: TGTGCCAGCAGTTTATCCACAGCATACGAGCAGTACTTC.

The chain joins TRBV19 to TRBJ2-7, with 7 bases lining up with TRBD1. Unmatched junction bases numbered 9, after V lost 3 bases and J lost 4 bases. The CDR3 is made up of 15 amino acids. Germline CDR1 reads LNHDA; CDR2 reads SQIVND (reference sequence). Written as DNA, the CDR3 is TGTGCCAGTAGTATCTCGGACAGGCCTCTATACGAGCAGTACTTC. Amino acids: CASSISDRPLYEQYF.

This chain uses TRBV16 with TRBJ2-7, with D possibly being TRBD2 (6 bases). CDR1 is KGHSY, CDR2 FQNENV, per germline. The V end lost 0 bases, the J end lost 2 bases, and 17 bases lay between the germline ends. This CDR3 is built from 17 residues. CDR3 residues: CASSQSKGAGRPYEQYF. The CDR3 coding sequence is TGTGCCAGCAGCCAATCGAAAGGGGCGGGAAGACCCTACGAGCAGTACTTC.

The rearrangement uses TRBV6-5 and TRBJ1-5; D perhaps matches TRBD1 (5 bases). This CDR3 has 14 amino acids. Germline assignment: CDR1 MNHEY and CDR2 SVGAGI. Trimming removed 6 bases at V and 8 bases at J, with 17 bases between. CDR3 region: CASSQGAGWEPQHF. In DNA form, the CDR3 reads TGTGCCAGCAGCCAGGGCGCTGGCTGGGAGCCCCAGCATTTT.

The chain is built from TRBV7-2 and TRBJ2-7; D unresolved. This CDR3 contains 12 residues. Looked up from germline, CDR1 is SGHTA and CDR2 is FQGNSA. The germline V and J ends were trimmed by 2 bases and 3 bases, with 5 bases remaining between them. The CDR3 spells CASSLFNYEQYF. For the CDR3, the DNA is TGTGCCAGCAGCTTATTCAACTACGAGCAGTACTTC.

The V call is TRBV27, the J call TRBJ2-7; a weak D match, TRBD1 (6 bases). The CDR3 is 12 amino acids. V was clipped by 7 bases and J by 3 bases, with 10 bases between them. Germline CDR1 reads MNHEY; CDR2 reads SMNVEV (reference sequence). As DNA, the CDR3 is TGTGCCAGCAAGGGGGATTTCTACGAGCAGTACTTC. Translation gives CASKGDFYEQYF.

J is TRBJ2-1 and V is TRBV5-1; D might be TRBD1 (6 bases). The germline V gene has CDR1 SGHRS and CDR2 YFSETQ. CDR3 length: 13 amino acids. V lost 4 bases and J 8 bases, leaving 13 bases between the germline ends. The CDR3 region is CASSQGHKDEQFF. The DNA for the CDR3 is TGCGCCAGCAGCCAGGGACATAAAGATGAGCAGTTCTTC. Based on the CDR3 plus reference TRBV5-1 and TRBJ2-1, the full variable domain is KAGVTQTPRYLIKTRGQQVTLSCSPISGHRSVSWYQQTPGQGLQFLFEYFSETQRNKGNFPGRFSGRQFSNSRSEMNVSTLELGDSALYLCASSQGHKDEQFFGPGTRLTVL.

This chain connects TRBV10-1 to TRBJ2-3; tentative D call: TRBD1 (6 bases). Trimming took 3 bases from V and 0 from J, leaving 13 bases between them. The CDR3 extends over 16 amino acids. Germline loops: CDR1 WNHNN, CDR2 SYGVQD (reference sequence). The CDR3 nucleotides are TGCGCCAGCAGTGAACCCGGGACATTTAGCACAGATACGCAGTATTTT. Translated: CASSEPGTFSTDTQYF.

This sequence joins TRBV5-5 and TRBJ2-7; 7 bases line up with TRBD1. CDR1 is SGHKS, CDR2 YYEKEE, per germline (reference sequence). The CDR3 has 14 residues. Unmatched junction bases numbered 5, after V lost 0 bases and J lost 5 bases. The CDR3 loop is CASSLGQGVDEQYF. CDR3 nucleotides: TGTGCCAGCAGCTTGGGACAGGGAGTAGACGAGCAGTACTTC.

The V and J genes are TRBV27 and TRBJ2-7; D may be TRBD1 (6 bases). CDR3 length: 16 residues. Germline CDR1 and CDR2: MNHEY and SMNVEV (reference sequence). The V end was cut by 8 bases, the J end by 0 bases, with 20 bases between. CDR3: CASLPRATGSSYEQYF. The CDR3 DNA reads TGTGCCAGCTTACCACGGGCGACAGGTAGCTCCTACGAGCAGTACTTC.

This chain links TRBV5-1 with TRBJ1-4; a possible D gene is TRBD1 (6 bases). Germline V gives CDR1 SGHRS, CDR2 YFSETQ. The CDR3 covers 15 residues. V was pared by 4 bases and J by 3 bases, with 13 bases between. The CDR3 here is CASSRDNPPNEKLFF. CDR3 sequence (DNA): TGCGCCAGCAGCCGGGACAACCCGCCTAATGAAAAACTGTTTTTT.

The CDR3 region is CASSFLGGSSYEQYF. The CDR3 region has the DNA TGTGCCAGCAGCTTCTTAGGAGGGAGCTCCTACGAGCAGTACTTC. The gene calls are TRBV7-9 and TRBJ2-7; D is possibly TRBD2 (6 bases). The germline gives CDR1 SEHNR, CDR2 FQNEAQ (reference sequence). V was trimmed by 3 bases and J by 0 bases, leaving 12 bases between them. CDR3 length: 15 amino acids.

The chain carries TRBV18 and TRBJ2-6, with D possibly TRBD1 on 5 matching bases. Trimming left V 1 base short and J 2 bases short, with 12 bases between. This CDR3 contains 17 residues. Germline lookup yields CDR1 KGHSH and CDR2 LQKENI. CDR3 nucleotides: TGTGCCAGCTCACCACTAGGCAGGGCGGCTGGGGCCAACGTCCTGACTTTC. It translates to CASSPLGRAAGANVLTF.

The chain has TRBV4-1 and TRBJ2-7, with a weak D call TRBD2 (6 bases). Deletions cut 3 bases from V and 2 bases from J, with 14 bases between. The CDR3 consists of 15 residues. In germline, CDR1 is MGHRA, CDR2 YSYEKL. Here the CDR3 reads CASSQRRDSTYEQYF. CDR3 coding DNA: TGCGCCAGCAGCCAGCGCCGGGACTCTACCTACGAGCAGTACTTC.